The rows below give T cell receptor beta chains drawn from one sample of a study of blood T cell repertoires in COVID-19. Clones were read by immunoSEQ multiplex PCR, and TCRdb kept only the in-frame ones, dropping some. The repertoire holds some 300,000 clones, with around 92% as singletons. Input material: PBMCs or T cells enriched from blood (not recorded which). The receptors derive from a woman aged 45-65 years who had been exposed to COVID-19. Each CDR3 is given with its conserved first and last residue. Fields, in order: J gene, D gene, clone size, V gene, CDR3 protein, CDR3 DNA. The D gene is left open where the match is weak. A row's size may be missing; if present it is once, few, many or a size class.

TRBJ2-1 | TRBD2 | few | TRBV6-1 | CASSERTSGLSEQFF | TGTGCCAGCAGTGAAAGGACTAGCGGTCTCAGCGAGCAGTTCTTC
TRBJ1-5 | TRBD1 | - | TRBV28 | CASRTRTGTGGNQPQHF | TGTGCCAGCAGAACGCGGACAGGGACGGGAGGCAATCAGCCCCAGCATTTT
TRBJ2-3 | - | - | TRBV30 | CAWSPGIISGDTQYF | TGTGCCTGGAGTCCCGGGATCATTTCCGGAGATACGCAGTATTTT
TRBJ1-2 | - | - | TRBV9 | CASSVAPTGSWGYTF | TGTGCCAGCAGCGTAGCTCCGACAGGTTCATGGGGCTACACCTTC
TRBJ2-2 | TRBD1 | - | TRBV28 | CASSPGQGRFSGELFF | TGTGCCAGCAGCCCGGGACAGGGAAGATTCTCCGGGGAGCTGTTTTTT
TRBJ2-7 | - | - | TRBV28 | CASSSNYEQYF | TGTGCCAGCAGTTCTAACTACGAGCAGTACTTC
TRBJ1-2 | - | - | TRBV28 | CASSLLVDSRYGYTF | TGTGCCAGCAGTTTATTAGTCGACAGTCGCTATGGCTACACCTTC
TRBJ2-5 | - | - | TRBV19 | CASQSGGGPETQYF | TGTGCCAGTCAGTCTGGGGGGGGCCCTGAGACCCAGTACTTC
TRBJ1-6 | - | - | TRBV9 | CASSVLGQLNSPLHF | TGTGCCAGCAGCGTACTAGGCCAGCTAAATTCACCCCTCCACTTT
TRBJ2-7 | TRBD1 | - | TRBV15 | CATSRGPGQGLTLNSYEQYF | TGTGCCACCAGCAGAGGACCTGGACAGGGGCTTACCTTAAACAGCTACGAGCAGTACTTC
TRBJ2-7 | - | - | TRBV2 | CASDRGRASGEQYF | TGTGCCAGCGATAGAGGCAGGGCCTCTGGCGAGCAGTACTTC
TRBJ2-1 | - | - | TRBV9 | CASSVAGDSYNEQFF | TGTGCCAGCAGCGTAGCGGGGGATTCCTACAATGAGCAGTTCTTC
TRBJ1-4 | - | - | TRBV4-2 | CASSLTQGLTTNEKLFF | TGTGCCAGCAGCCTAACACAGGGCCTTACAACTAATGAAAAACTGTTTTTT
TRBJ1-5 | - | once | TRBV5-6 | CASRRQNSNQPQHF | TGTGCCAGCAGGAGACAGAATAGCAATCAGCCCCAGCATTTT
TRBJ1-3 | - | - | TRBV7-9 | CASSLGNRRDSGNTIYF | TGTGCCAGCAGCTTAGGGAACAGGCGTGACTCTGGAAACACCATATATTTT
TRBJ2-7 | TRBD2 | - | TRBV3-1/TRBV3-2 | CASSQDHAGGEQYF | TGTGCCAGCAGCCAAGATCACGCGGGGGGTGAGCAGTACTTC
TRBJ2-5 | TRBD2 | - | TRBV5-8 | CASSLDLAGTETQYF | TGTGCCAGCAGCTTGGATCTAGCGGGGACGGAGACCCAGTACTTC
TRBJ1-4 | TRBD1 | - | TRBV5-1 | CASSLGGQGREKLFF | TGCGCCAGCAGCTTGGGGGGACAGGGCCGCGAAAAACTGTTTTTT
TRBJ2-7 | - | - | TRBV9 | CASSESVNPYEQYF | TGTGCCAGCTCGGAGTCGGTCAATCCCTACGAGCAGTACTTC
TRBJ1-5 | - | - | TRBV28 | CASSTFQPQHF | TGTGCCAGCAGCACTTTTCAGCCCCAGCATTTT
TRBJ1-2 | - | - | TRBV5-8 | CASSLGGTNYGYTF | TGTGCCAGCAGCTTGGGAGGGACTAACTATGGCTACACCTTC
TRBJ1-4 | - | - | TRBV15 | CAVPGRSREKLFF | TGTGCCGTGCCAGGGAGGTCGAGAGAAAAACTGTTTTTT
TRBJ2-7 | TRBD1 | - | TRBV9 | CASSVSRDSMSYEQYF | TGTGCCAGCAGCGTAAGCCGGGACAGCATGTCCTACGAGCAGTACTTC
TRBJ1-6 | - | - | TRBV6-5 | CASNPAGDSPLHF | TGTGCCAGCAATCCGGCAGGGGACTCACCCCTCCACTTT
TRBJ1-5 | - | once | TRBV5-5 | CASSLVGGEAQPQHF | TGTGCCAGCAGCTTGGTAGGGGGTGAGGCTCAGCCCCAGCATTTT
TRBJ2-1 | TRBD1 | - | TRBV24-1 | CATRTGDPYNEQFF | TGTGCCACCAGAACAGGGGACCCCTACAATGAGCAGTTCTTC
TRBJ1-2 | - | - | TRBV6-5 | CASTTRDAGNYGYTF | TGTGCCAGCACTACTCGCGACGCAGGCAACTATGGCTACACCTTC
TRBJ1-4 | - | - | TRBV4-1 | CASSPSGQQLATNEKLFF | TGCGCCAGCAGCCCAAGTGGACAGCAACTTGCAACTAATGAAAAACTGTTTTTT
TRBJ2-6 | - | - | TRBV28 | CASSLSSIYSGANVLTF | TGTGCCAGCAGTTTATCGAGTATCTACTCTGGGGCCAACGTCCTGACTTTC
TRBJ2-7 | - | - | TRBV13 | CASSLNLSPYEQYF | TGTGCCAGCAGCCTTAATCTGTCCCCCTACGAGCAGTACTTC
TRBJ1-1 | TRBD1 | - | TRBV5-1 | CASSAGQGGVAEAFF | TGCGCCAGCAGCGCGGGACAGGGCGGGGTAGCTGAAGCTTTCTTT
TRBJ2-1 | TRBD2 | - | TRBV4-1 | CASSQAGLAGSNEQFF | TGCGCCAGCAGCCAAGCTGGCCTAGCGGGGAGTAATGAGCAGTTCTTC
TRBJ2-3 | - | - | TRBV18 | CASSPMAVTDTQYF | TGTGCCAGCTCACCTATGGCCGTGACAGATACGCAGTATTTT
TRBJ2-3 | - | - | TRBV5-4 | CASSLGSGSSTDTQYF | TGTGCCAGCAGCTTGGGTAGCGGATCGAGCACAGATACGCAGTATTTT
TRBJ1-5 | - | - | TRBV6-2/TRBV6-3 | CASSLLGGNQPQHF | TGTGCCAGCAGCTTACTCGGGGGGAACCAGCCCCAGCATTTT
TRBJ1-3 | - | - | TRBV7-2 | CASSLVGQGGNTIYF | TGTGCCAGCAGCTTAGTGGGCCAGGGTGGAAACACCATATATTTT
TRBJ1-5 | - | few | TRBV3-1/TRBV3-2 | CASSQDGSGGRPQHF | TGTGCCAGCAGCCAAGACGGGAGTGGGGGTCGGCCCCAGCATTTT
TRBJ2-3 | TRBD2 | - | TRBV19 | CASSIGTSGGDTQYF | TGTGCCAGTAGTATAGGGACTAGCGGGGGAGATACGCAGTATTTT
TRBJ1-2 | - | - | TRBV12-5 | CASGLVIGWGTRYGYTF | TGTGCTAGTGGTTTGGTAATAGGTTGGGGGACAAGGTATGGCTACACCTTC
TRBJ2-3 | - | - | TRBV7-2 | CASSLERLTDTQYF | TGTGCCAGCAGCTTAGAGCGGCTTACAGATACGCAGTATTTT
TRBJ2-7 | - | - | TRBV4-1 | CASSQEYRGRSYEQYF | TGCGCCAGCAGCCAAGAGTACCGCGGCCGCTCCTACGAGCAGTACTTC
TRBJ2-2 | - | - | TRBV5-1 | CASSLDYQRAEDTGELFF | TGCGCCAGCAGCTTGGATTATCAGCGGGCCGAAGACACCGGGGAGCTGTTTTTT
TRBJ1-2 | TRBD1 | - | TRBV4-1 | CASSQVRGTGFEDGYTF | TGCGCCAGCAGCCAAGTGAGAGGGACAGGGTTTGAGGATGGCTACACCTTC
TRBJ1-5 | - | - | TRBV15 | CATSREKSWELPQHF | TGTGCCACCAGCAGAGAGAAAAGCTGGGAGTTACCCCAGCATTTT
TRBJ1-2 | TRBD1 | - | TRBV4-2 | CASSQERAGGGDYGYTF | TGTGCCAGCAGCCAAGAGCGGGCAGGGGGCGGGGACTATGGCTACACCTTC
TRBJ2-2 | - | - | TRBV5-5 | CASSLLNRAGELFF | TGTGCCAGCAGCCTACTAAACAGGGCCGGGGAGCTGTTTTTT
TRBJ2-6 | - | once | TRBV7-2 | CASSEQGSGANVLTF | TGTGCCAGCAGCGAACAGGGATCTGGGGCCAACGTCCTGACTTTC
TRBJ1-1 | - | - | TRBV7-9 | CASSRKQGRWAEAFF | TGTGCCAGCAGCCGAAAACAGGGTAGGTGGGCTGAAGCTTTCTTT